Sequencing of this TCR beta chain was carried out in a study of monozygotic twins with inflammatory bowel disease. The study's findings and limits: Clonotypes shared with others were fewer in IBD patients than in healthy twins, especially with disease activity.

Details on this clonotype: Its antigen is still unknown.

This CDR3 has 13 amino acids. CDR1 is DFQATT and CDR2 is SNEGSKA in the germline V gene (reference sequence). In preparing each TCR library, 3500 ng of total RNA was used. TCRdb derives one entry per CDR3 protein from the 5' RACE reads, leaving out DNA. This sample's table has hundreds of thousands of distinct CDR3 sequences. Sequencing was carried out using blood. The chain combines TRBV20-1 with TRBJ2-5. This receptor was obtained from a human donor with ulcerative colitis or Crohn's disease, or a healthy co-twin of an affected twin (not recorded which). The CDR3 sequence: CSARESSIATQYF.